The next 27 T cell receptor beta chains were all read from a single sample in a study of T cell responses to AZD1222 COVID-19 vaccine. Libraries were prepared by immunoSEQ multiplex PCR; TCRdb keeps only in-frame clonotypes and omits some of them. The repertoire includes around 110,000 clones, around 91% of them detected once, and roughly 1.8% sits in the top ten. The material sequenced was peripheral blood, taken on day 0 of AZD1222 vaccination. The origin of the receptors is an adult in good health.

The chain recombines TRBV19 with TRBJ2-5; TRBD2 agrees at 7 bases. CDR3 size: 16 residues. V dropped 2 bases and J dropped 5; count of bases not matched to a gene: 11. Germline assignment: CDR1 LNHDA and CDR2 SQIVND (reference sequence). The CDR3 here is CASSISAGVLQETQYF. Here the CDR3 DNA reads TGTGCCAGTAGTATATCGGCGGGAGTCCTTCAGGAGACCCAGTACTTC.

Note on this clone: This sample also contains other DNA sequences that code for the same CDR3. The chain uses TRBV18 and TRBJ1-1, with TRBD1 matching over 7 bases. J lost 8 bases, V lost 1 base, and 1 base had no gene match. The CDR3 is 12 amino acids. The germline V gene has CDR1 KGHSH and CDR2 LQKENI. In DNA, the CDR3 is TGTGCCAGCTCACCACGGACAGGAGAAGCTTTCTTT. Residues: CASSPRTGEAFF.

This chain connects TRBV5-8 to TRBJ1-5, with 7 bases fitting TRBD1. V shed 3 bases, J shed 1 base, and the junction held 10 bases outside the gene matches. Germline CDR1 is SGHTS and CDR2 is YDEGEE. The length of the CDR3 is 17 residues. The CDR3 is CASSWTWGQTSNQPQHF. CDR3 nucleotide sequence: TGTGCCAGCAGCTGGACTTGGGGACAGACGAGCAATCAGCCCCAGCATTTT. Variable domain in full (rest from reference TRBV5-8 and TRBJ1-5): EAGVTQSPTHLIKTRGQQATLRCSPISGHTSVYWYQQALGLGLQFLLWYDEGEERNRGNFPPRFSGRQFPNYSSELNVNALELEDSALYLCASSWTWGQTSNQPQHFGDGTRLSIL.

The CDR3: CASSYLGQTSNTEAFF. As DNA, the CDR3 is TGTGCCAGCAGTTACTTGGGACAGACCTCGAACACTGAAGCTTTCTTT. The rearrangement joins TRBV6-5 to TRBJ1-1; 7 positions agree with TRBD1. The ends lost 1 base at V and 1 base at J; junction bases unmatched: 6. The CDR3 runs 16 residues. Germline CDR1 reads MNHEY; CDR2 reads SVGAGI.

The genes are TRBV2 and TRBJ1-1; D is undetermined. The CDR3 is 14 residues long. Germline CDR1 reads SNHLY; CDR2 reads FYNNEI. Trimming took 6 bases from V and 0 from J, leaving 11 bases between them. The CDR3 sequence: CASSKMVVNTEAFF. The CDR3 DNA follows: TGTGCCAGCAGCAAAATGGTCGTGAACACTGAAGCTTTCTTT.

V and J are TRBV3-1 (or the pseudogene TRBV3-2) and TRBJ1-1, with 10 bases identical to TRBD1. Looked up from germline, CDR1 is LGHDT and CDR2 is YNNKEL (reference sequence). V shed 4 bases, J shed 3 bases, and the junction held 8 bases outside the gene matches. The length of the CDR3 is 16 residues. In DNA, the CDR3 is TGTGCCAGCAGCCCAACACGACAGGGGGCGGACACTGAAGCTTTCTTT. This sequence encodes CASSPTRQGADTEAFF.

Only one count was recorded for this clone. The V gene is TRBV7-3, the J gene TRBJ2-1; 7 nucleotides align to TRBD2. The CDR3 has 14 amino acids. The germline CDR1 and CDR2 sequences are SGHTA and FQGTGA. The junction had 8 bases not matched to a gene; V was cut back by 4 bases and J by 8 bases. The CDR3 region is CASSSGLVFDEQFF. The CDR3 DNA sequence: TGTGCCAGCAGCTCCGGACTAGTTTTCGATGAGCAGTTCTTC.

This rearrangement joins TRBV4-1 to TRBJ1-2; 7 bases map to TRBD1. Germline values: CDR1 MGHRA, CDR2 YSYEKL. CDR3 size: 17 residues. V lost 4 bases and J lost 8; bases outside the gene matches: 19. DNA of the CDR3: TGCGCCAGCAGCCCCCAAATACCACGTCGACAGGGCGAGGGCTACACCTTC. It encodes CASSPQIPRRQGEGYTF.

This chain links TRBV10-3 with TRBJ2-1; TRBD2 agrees at 10 bases. Germline assignment: CDR1 ENHRY and CDR2 SYGVKD. V was pared by 7 bases and J by 5 bases, with 8 bases of the junction left unmatched. The CDR3 is 15 residues long. As DNA, the CDR3 is TGTGCCATCAAAAGCGGGAGGGCCTCTAACAATGAGCAGTTCTTC. Translated, it gives CAIKSGRASNNEQFF.

Remarks on this clone: The sample holds other DNA sequences that translate to the same CDR3. The CDR3 region has the DNA TGCGCCAGCAGCAACGGACAGGGGGGCGGCTACACCTTC. It translates to CASSNGQGGGYTF. The genes are TRBV5-1 and TRBJ1-2; 10 bases are shared with TRBD1. The CDR3 is made up of 13 amino acids. CDR1 SGHRS and CDR2 YFSETQ come from the germline V gene. J was trimmed by 8 bases and V by 4 bases; bases with no gene match: 5.

The genes are TRBV20-1 and TRBJ1-3; possible D gene TRBD1, 5 bases. Trimming left V 3 bases short and J 2 bases short, with 8 bases between. The CDR3 is 13 residues long. In germline, CDR1 is DFQATT, CDR2 SNEGSKA (reference sequence). The CDR3 DNA reads as TGCAGTGCTAGTAGAGGGGCTGGAAACACCATATATTTT. It yields the protein CSASRGAGNTIYF.

V is TRBV6-5 and J is TRBJ1-2, with 7 bases fitting TRBD1. After removal of 6 bases from V and 5 bases from J, the junction contained 6 bases not matched to a gene. Germline V CDR1 and CDR2: MNHEY, SVGAGI. CDR3 length equals 13 residues. CDR3 residues: CASSAGQVYGYTF. DNA of the CDR3: TGTGCCAGCAGCGCCGGACAGGTTTATGGCTACACCTTC.

This clone was seen only once. V and J are TRBV14 and TRBJ1-2, with D possibly matching TRBD1 (5 bases). The ends were cut back, 5 bases at V and 4 bases at J, with 14 bases in the middle. The CDR3 is 14 amino acids. Germline CDR1 SGHDN, CDR2 FVKESK. In DNA, the CDR3 is TGTGCCAGCAGCGCGCTTGACAGCCGCTATGGCTACACCTTC. Amino acids: CASSALDSRYGYTF.

Here the CDR3 DNA reads TGTGCCACCCAGGGCCAGACCTGGGATCAGCCCCAGCATTTT. Residues: CATQGQTWDQPQHF. The rearrangement uses TRBV6-6 and TRBJ1-5, with D perhaps matching TRBD1 (5 bases). Trimming stripped 10 bases from V and 5 bases from J, with 18 bases between. CDR1 is MNHNY, CDR2 SVGAGI, per germline (reference sequence). This CDR3 spans 14 amino acids.

The rearrangement joins TRBV18 to TRBJ2-1; TRBD2 might be the D (5 bases). Germline V gene data show CDR1 as KGHSH and CDR2 as LQKENI. This CDR3 contains 15 residues. Between the trimmed V and J ends, which lost 2 bases and 0 bases, there was a span of 8 bases. In DNA form, the CDR3 reads TGTGCCAGCTCACCAGGGGAGATCTCCTACAATGAGCAGTTCTTC. Translated: CASSPGEISYNEQFF.

This clone was recorded only once. V and J are TRBV18 and TRBJ1-1; D ambiguous. This CDR3 has 15 residues. Germline V gene lookup returns CDR1 KGHSH and CDR2 LQKENI. The V end lost 2 bases, the J end lost 1 base, and 11 bases lay between the germline ends. The CDR3 loop is CASSPLEGGNTEAFF. In nucleotides, the CDR3 is TGTGCCAGCTCACCATTGGAAGGAGGGAACACTGAAGCTTTCTTT.

The chain links TRBV7-9 to TRBJ1-2; 7 bases agree with TRBD1. CDR1 SEHNR and CDR2 FQNEAQ come from the germline V gene (reference sequence). Trimming at V came to 0 bases and at J to 7 bases, leaving 20 bases not matched to a gene. The CDR3 consists of 19 residues. The chain's CDR3 is CASSLALGGGGPYERGYTF. The CDR3 DNA reads as TGTGCCAGCAGCTTAGCGCTAGGGGGCGGGGGACCATATGAGCGTGGCTACACCTTC.

This chain connects TRBV7-2 to TRBJ1-1; no clear D gene. Germline V gene sequence: CDR1 SGHTA, CDR2 FQGNSA. This CDR3 has 13 residues. Trimming shortened V by 1 base and J by 5 bases, and 8 bases separated the two germline ends. The CDR3 region is CASSLGEETEAFF. The DNA for the CDR3 is TGTGCCAGCAGCTTAGGGGAGGAAACTGAAGCTTTCTTT.

The chain employs TRBV28 and TRBJ1-3; TRBD1 might be the D (5 bases). The germline V gene encodes CDR1 MDHEN and CDR2 SYDVKM. Between the trimmed V and J ends, which lost 6 bases and 0 bases, there was a span of 12 bases. The CDR3 is made up of 15 amino acids. CDR3 in DNA: TGTGCCAGCAGAAGGGACTTAGGCTCTGGAAACACCATATATTTT. Translation: CASRRDLGSGNTIYF.

The V gene is TRBV3-1 (or the pseudogene TRBV3-2), the J gene TRBJ2-2, with 7 nucleotides matching TRBD1. This CDR3 is built from 15 residues. Per germline, CDR1 LGHDT and CDR2 YNNKEL (reference sequence). J gave up 5 bases and V 5 bases, and 8 bases lay outside the gene matches. Here the CDR3 reads CASSFRQGKTGELFF. The CDR3 DNA is TGTGCCAGCAGCTTTCGACAGGGCAAAACCGGGGAGCTGTTTTTT.

V gene TRBV11-3 combines with J gene TRBJ2-7; D uncertain. Germline V CDR1 and CDR2: SGHNT, YENEEA. The CDR3 is made up of 14 amino acids. The V end was cut by 5 bases, the J end by 2 bases, with 13 bases between. CDR3 sequence reads: CASSPAAGAYEQYV. The CDR3 nucleotides read TGTGCCAGCAGCCCCGCGGCAGGCGCCTACGAGCAGTACGTC.

V and J are TRBV6-5 and TRBJ1-5; a possible D gene is TRBD1 (5 bases). V lost 4 bases and J 3 bases, leaving 10 bases between the germline ends. The CDR3 has 14 amino acids. Germline lookup yields CDR1 MNHEY and CDR2 SVGAGI. Written as DNA, the CDR3 is TGTGCCAGCAGTTTCGGGACTGACAATCAGCCCCAGCATTTT. This gives the protein CASSFGTDNQPQHF.

The chain employs TRBV3-1 (or the pseudogene TRBV3-2) and TRBJ1-6; D uncertain. CDR3 length: 16 amino acids. Germline V gene lookup returns CDR1 LGHDT and CDR2 YNNKEL (reference sequence). Trimming removed 0 bases at V and 0 bases at J, with 6 bases between. CDR3 nucleotide sequence: TGTGCCAGCAGCCAAGAGGGCGTCTCCTATAATTCACCCCTCCACTTT. It translates to CASSQEGVSYNSPLHF.

The gene calls are TRBV19 and TRBJ2-3, with D possibly TRBD2 on 5 matching bases. Germline CDR1 and CDR2: LNHDA and SQIVND (reference sequence). This CDR3 has 12 amino acids. The V and J ends lost 7 bases and 4 bases respectively, with 9 bases between them. The CDR3 reads CASMQRADTQYF. In DNA form, the CDR3 reads TGTGCCAGTATGCAGAGGGCAGATACGCAGTATTTT.

The gene calls are TRBV7-9 and TRBJ1-4; D gene uncertain. V dropped 5 bases and J dropped 8 bases, with 15 bases sitting between them. The CDR3 runs 14 residues. Germline assignment: CDR1 SEHNR and CDR2 FQNEAQ (reference sequence). CDR3 nucleotide sequence: TGTGCCAGCAGCCAGACCACGGGAGGGGAAAAACTGTTTTTT. This encodes CASSQTTGGEKLFF.

The chain carries TRBV10-1 and TRBJ2-3; D is ambiguous. Deletions cut 6 bases from V and 1 base from J, with 11 bases between. Germline-derived CDR1 and CDR2 are WNHNN and SYGVQD (reference sequence). The CDR3 consists of 14 residues. CDR3 sequence reads: CASSRKAGTDTQYF. For the CDR3, the DNA is TGCGCCAGCAGCAGAAAGGCGGGCACAGATACGCAGTATTTT.

The V gene is TRBV19, the J gene TRBJ2-3; the match to TRBD2 covers 8 bases. The CDR3 contains 16 residues. Germline loops: CDR1 LNHDA, CDR2 SQIVND (reference sequence). Trimming removed 5 bases from V and 0 bases from J; junction bases left unmatched: 7. In DNA form, the CDR3 reads TGTGCCAGTAGTTTTCTTTCTAGCGGGAGCACAGATACGCAGTATTTT. Its translation: CASSFLSSGSTDTQYF.